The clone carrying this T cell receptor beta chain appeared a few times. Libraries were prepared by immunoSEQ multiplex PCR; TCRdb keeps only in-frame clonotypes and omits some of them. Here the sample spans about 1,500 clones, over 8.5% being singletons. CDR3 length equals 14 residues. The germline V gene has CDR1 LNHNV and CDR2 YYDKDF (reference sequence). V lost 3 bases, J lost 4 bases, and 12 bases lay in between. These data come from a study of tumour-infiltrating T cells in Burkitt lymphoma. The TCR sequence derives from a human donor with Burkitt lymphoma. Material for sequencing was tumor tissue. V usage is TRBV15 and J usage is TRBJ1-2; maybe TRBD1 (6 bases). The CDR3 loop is CATSSETDSYGYTF. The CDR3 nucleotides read TGTGCCACCAGCAGTGAAACGGACAGCTATGGCTACACCTTC. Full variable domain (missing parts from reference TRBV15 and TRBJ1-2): DAMVIQNPRYQVTQFGKPVTLSCSQTLNHNVMYWYQQKSSQAPKLLFHYYDKDFNNEADTPDNFQSRRPNTSFCFLDIRSPGLGDTAMYLCATSSETDSYGYTFGSGTRLTVV.